The TCR beta chain under discussion was sequenced for a study of neurological immune-mediated disorders. Study-level background: Multiple sclerosis patients (n of about 34) included some 30 with relapsing-remitting and 3 with secondary progressive disease. The study's findings and limits: The study phylogenetically grouped the repertoires of 18 of 34 multiple sclerosis patients into one related-CDR3 cluster, a possible signature.

This CDR3 comprises 15 residues. The V gene end was trimmed by 2 bases and the J gene end by 5 bases; junction bases not matched to a gene: 5. Germline V gene data show CDR1 as DFQATT and CDR2 as SNEGSKA (reference sequence). This clonotype was counted at least ten times. Its antigen is not known. Unsorted libraries were derived from 2 million PBMCs stored at -80 C. Synthesis of cDNA was carried out by template-switch 5'RACE. The reaction used 10-nucleotide random UMIs. TCRdb fed the 5' RACE reads into MiXCR, producing one record per CDR3 protein. Of under 70,000 distinct CDR3 sequences in the sample, approximately 3.4% were seen once.

The sequenced material came from PBMCs. This receptor was identified in a woman in her forties or fifties with multiple sclerosis. The chain recombines TRBV20-1 with TRBJ2-1, with 11 bases lining up with TRBD2. The CDR3 spells CSARRVAGGHNEQFF. Here the CDR3 DNA reads TGCAGTGCTAGAAGGGTAGCGGGAGGGCACAATGAGCAGTTCTTC.